This TCR beta chain was profiled in a study of T cells in Graves' hyperthyroidism and ophthalmopathy. Study findings and constraints: Ophthalmopathy stood apart from stable hyperthyroidism in a 13 V-J model.

The CDR3 has 15 residues. The V gene lost 6 bases and the J gene lost 0 bases, with 12 bases spanning the gap. This clonotype was found many times. What it binds is not known. TCR beta CDR3 regions were amplified from RNA. First-round RT-PCR with HTBI primers amplified the TCR CDR3 region. Each CDR3 protein is one row after TCRdb ran MiXCR on the multiplex PCR reads. The sample yields 550,000 to 600,000 distinct CDR3 sequences, about 43% seen once. The V and J genes are TRBV12-3 or TRBV12-4 and TRBJ1-3; perhaps TRBD1 as D (5 bases). This clonotype was sampled from an adult woman with Graves' disease, either hyperthyroidism or ophthalmopathy (not recorded which). Sequenced sample: peripheral blood or thyroid tissue (not recorded which). The chain's CDR3 is CASRDGTFSGNTIYF. CDR3 coding DNA: TGTGCCAGCAGGGACGGGACCTTCTCTGGAAACACCATATATTTT.